This T cell receptor (beta chain) is from a study of blood T cell repertoires in COVID-19. Study as a whole: From the United States, Italy and Spain came samples of acute and convalescent COVID-19. PBMCs, B-cell-depleted T cells, or T cells provided the cDNA or gDNA that made up the material.

V was shortened by 1 base and J by 0 bases, with 16 bases between the two germline ends. Germline CDR1 is SEHNR and CDR2 is FQNEAQ (reference sequence). CDR3 length: 18 residues. This clone came up once. The authors' processing: It was from reference gene primer amplification that nucleated cell counts were estimated. Method: immunoSEQ multiplex PCR; TCRdb's copy keeps in-frame clones and lacks some. The V and J calls and clone size are taken from that table; D and trimming were inferred from the DNA. The data show 150,000 or so clones, roughly 83% seen once. This clonotype was sampled from a woman aged 55-70 years with acute or convalescent COVID-19. The chain combines TRBV7-9 with TRBJ1-5; possibly TRBD1 for D (6 bases). The specimen sequenced was peripheral blood. The CDR3: CASSLGWGQADSNQPQHF. CDR3 DNA: TGTGCCAGCAGCTTAGGGTGGGGGCAGGCTGATAGCAATCAGCCCCAGCATTTT.